Sequencing of this T cell receptor beta chain was carried out in a study of cytomegalovirus exposure and HLA in healthy donors. Study details: The approximately 120 validation repertoires used the same platform as the roughly 720 first-cohort repertoires (as reported by a later analysis). Study findings and constraints: The study labeled fewer than 200 TCR beta chains cytomegalovirus-associated. Most TCR sequences were rare, but some public TCRs occurred in many donors. Later, an analysis found that TCR clusters from the first cohort tended to co-occur in the 120 validation repertoires.

This CDR3 contains 17 residues. Looked up from germline, CDR1 is SGHDN and CDR2 is FVKESK. V shed 4 bases and J shed 3 bases, with 16 bases lying between them. In regard to this clone: The antigen remains unidentified.

Profiling relied on immunoSEQ multiplex PCR, and the TCRdb table lists in-frame clones only, not all of them. The sample has roughly 59,000 clones, 85% to 95% seen once; the top ten hold 7%. What was sequenced was PBMCs. The receptor comes from a woman in her late teens or twenties in good health and CMV-seropositive. The chain couples TRBV14 to TRBJ2-6, with a weak D call TRBD1 (6 bases). DNA of the CDR3: TGTGCCAGCAGCCTCTATAGGGCAGGGGTTGGGGCCAACGTCCTGACTTTC. Residues: CASSLYRAGVGANVLTF.